What follows are 8 T cell receptor beta chains derived from one specimen sequenced in a study of CD8+ T cells in alopecia areata. Extraction and reverse transcription of RNA yielded cDNA as the sequencing template. Method: immunoSEQ multiplex PCR; TCRdb's copy keeps in-frame clones and lacks some. This sample carries more than 110,000 clones, roughly 80% of them seen once, and the ten largest clones take approximately 25%. As to treatment: oral pan-JAK inhibitor, 5-10 mg twice daily. The sample consisted of CD8+ T cells sorted from blood, taken at week 4, from a patient treated with tofacitinib. The receptors were gathered from a human donor with alopecia areata.

The chain couples TRBV6-5 to TRBJ2-7, with 7 nucleotides matching TRBD1. Germline CDR1 and CDR2: MNHEY and SVGAGI. The ends lost 4 bases at V and 3 bases at J; junction bases unmatched: 12. The CDR3 loop spans 16 amino acids. CDR3: CASSWGQPQGVYEQYF. The CDR3 bases are TGTGCCAGCAGTTGGGGACAGCCCCAGGGTGTCTACGAGCAGTACTTC.

This chain connects TRBV7-9 to TRBJ2-1; D not resolved. V was trimmed by 0 bases and J by 0 bases, leaving 9 bases between them. This CDR3 is 16 amino acids long. Germline CDR1 and CDR2: SEHNR and FQNEAQ (reference sequence). CDR3 residues: CASSLASSSSYNEQFF. The CDR3, as DNA: TGTGCCAGCAGCTTAGCTAGCAGTAGCTCCTACAATGAGCAGTTCTTC.

This clone was seen only once. The rearrangement joins TRBV5-6 to TRBJ1-2; D call uncertain. CDR3 length: 16 amino acids. Looked up from germline, CDR1 is SGHDT and CDR2 is YYEEEE. The ends were cut back, 6 bases at V and 4 bases at J, with 22 bases in the middle. The CDR3 here is CASIPASVESSYGYTF. The CDR3 nucleotides read TGTGCCAGCATCCCTGCGTCCGTGGAGTCCTCCTATGGCTACACCTTC.

This clone was seen once. The CDR3 here is CATSPRDGKETQYF. In DNA form, the CDR3 reads TGTGCCACTTCCCCTCGGGACGGTAAAGAGACCCAGTACTTC. The chain is built from TRBV15 and TRBJ2-5, with D perhaps assigned TRBD1 or TRBD2 (5 bases each). CDR1 and CDR2 (germline): LNHNV, YYDKDF (reference sequence). The CDR3 runs to 14 residues. The V end lost 9 bases, the J end lost 3 bases, and 17 bases lay between the germline ends.

The J gene is TRBJ2-7, the V gene TRBV23-1, with 8 bases that match TRBD1. TRBV23-1 is marked as an open reading frame, function uncertain. J lost 4 bases, V lost 0 bases, and 8 bases had no gene match. The CDR3 is 16 amino acids. The CDR3 bases are TGCGCCAGCAGTCAATCGTATTCAGGGGGCATATACGAGCAGTACTTC. This gives the protein CASSQSYSGGIYEQYF.

This chain connects TRBV5-4 to TRBJ1-2, with 7 bases lining up with TRBD1. The CDR3 extends over 15 amino acids. Looked up from germline, CDR1 is SGHNT and CDR2 is YYREEE (reference sequence). With V trimmed by 2 bases and J by 5 bases, 9 bases remained unmatched. CDR3 sequence (DNA): TGTGCCAGCAGCTTTAGAGGGGGCGCGGAATATGGCTACACCTTC. It encodes CASSFRGGAEYGYTF.

The count of this clone is one. The chain uses TRBV4-1 and TRBJ2-2; TRBD2 matches at 7 bases. The CDR3 covers 15 residues. The V and J ends lost 6 bases and 6 bases, in that order; junction bases with no gene match: 10. CDR1 and CDR2 (germline): MGHRA, YSYEKL. The CDR3 protein is CASRARGEVPGELFF. In DNA form, the CDR3 reads TGCGCCAGCAGAGCACGGGGGGAAGTGCCCGGGGAGCTGTTTTTT.

This clone was found once. V gene TRBV27 combines with J gene TRBJ2-7, with D perhaps matching TRBD1 or TRBD2 (5 bases each). Trimming took off 6 bases at V and 7 bases at J, with 13 bases between the two ends. The CDR3 extends over 12 amino acids. The V gene's germline CDR1 is MNHEY and CDR2 SMNVEV (reference sequence). The CDR3: CASSRGPSEQYF. The CDR3 DNA reads TGTGCCAGCAGCCGGGGCCCCTCGGAGCAGTACTTC.